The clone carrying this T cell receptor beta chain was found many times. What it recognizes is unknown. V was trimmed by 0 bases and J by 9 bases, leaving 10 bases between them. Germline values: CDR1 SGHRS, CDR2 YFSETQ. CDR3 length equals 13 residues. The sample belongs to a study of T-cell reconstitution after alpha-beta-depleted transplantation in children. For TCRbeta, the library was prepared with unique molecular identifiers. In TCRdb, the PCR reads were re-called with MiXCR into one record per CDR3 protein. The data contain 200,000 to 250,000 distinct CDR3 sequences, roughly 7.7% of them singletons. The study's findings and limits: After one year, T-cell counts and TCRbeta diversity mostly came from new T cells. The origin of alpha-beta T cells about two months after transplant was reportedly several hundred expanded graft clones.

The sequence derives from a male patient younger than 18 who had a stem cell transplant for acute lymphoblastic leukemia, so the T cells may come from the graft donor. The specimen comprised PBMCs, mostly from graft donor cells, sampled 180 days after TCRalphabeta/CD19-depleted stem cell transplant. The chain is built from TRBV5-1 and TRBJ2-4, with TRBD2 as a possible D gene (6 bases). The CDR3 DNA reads TGCGCCAGCAGCTTGGGCGGGGCCGGCATTCAGTACTTC. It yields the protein CASSLGGAGIQYF.